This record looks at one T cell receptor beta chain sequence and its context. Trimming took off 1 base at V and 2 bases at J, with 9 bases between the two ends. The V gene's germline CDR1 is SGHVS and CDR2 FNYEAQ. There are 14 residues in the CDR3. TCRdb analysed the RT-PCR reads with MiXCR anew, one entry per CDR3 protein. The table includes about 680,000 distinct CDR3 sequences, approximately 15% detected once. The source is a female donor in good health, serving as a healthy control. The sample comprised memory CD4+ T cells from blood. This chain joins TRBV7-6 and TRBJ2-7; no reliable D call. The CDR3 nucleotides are TGTGCCAGCAGCTTAGACCCGGCAACCTACGAGCAGTACTTC. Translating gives CASSLDPATYEQYF.